The next 24 T cell receptor beta chains were all read from a single sample in a study of OX40 agonist ivuxolimab in advanced cancers. Only in-frame clones appear in the TCRdb table, and some are missing; sequencing was by immunoSEQ multiplex PCR. This sample has over 40,000 clones, with approximately 80% found just once. The sample was CD4+ or CD8+ T cells sorted from blood, taken in a trial of the OX40 agonist ivuxolimab. Receptors were obtained from an adult with an advanced solid tumor such as melanoma, head and neck, liver or kidney cancer.

V is TRBV5-1 and J is TRBJ2-1, with 7 bases lining up with TRBD1. This CDR3 contains 13 residues. The trim removed 2 bases at V and 10 bases at J, leaving 6 bases unmatched. Germline values: CDR1 SGHRS, CDR2 YFSETQ. In nucleotides, the CDR3 is TGCGCCAGCAGCTTAGGCAGGGGGTACGAGCAGTTCTTC. As protein: CASSLGRGYEQFF.

The chain recombines TRBV6-4 with TRBJ2-1; 12 nucleotides align to TRBD2. The CDR3 is 16 amino acids. With V trimmed by 0 bases and J by 9 bases, 6 bases remained unmatched. CDR1 MRHNA and CDR2 SNTAGT come from the germline V gene. The CDR3 DNA reads TGTGCCAGCAGTGACTCGACTAGCGGGAGTTGGGTTGAGCAGTTCTTC. Its translation is CASSDSTSGSWVEQFF.

The sample holds one count of this clone. The chain employs TRBV11-3 and TRBJ1-6, with no clear D. This CDR3 contains 13 residues. Trimming left V 2 bases short and J 6 bases short, with 5 bases between. CDR1 is SGHNT, CDR2 YENEEA, per germline. The CDR3 reads CASSLPGNSPLHF. Here the CDR3 DNA reads TGTGCCAGCAGCTTACCTGGTAATTCACCCCTCCACTTT.

V gene TRBV19 combines with J gene TRBJ1-1; D possibly corresponds to TRBD1 (5 bases). Germline V lookup: CDR1 LNHDA, CDR2 SQIVND (reference sequence). This CDR3 has 14 amino acids. The ends were cut back, 7 bases at V and 4 bases at J, with 16 bases in the middle. CDR3 protein: CASTYQRGGTEAFF. CDR3 sequence (DNA): TGTGCCAGTACCTACCAACGGGGGGGCACTGAAGCTTTCTTT.

V gene TRBV6-4 combines with J gene TRBJ2-3, with D perhaps matching TRBD2 (5 bases). The germline V and J ends were trimmed by 2 bases and 2 bases, with 8 bases remaining between them. The germline gives CDR1 MRHNA, CDR2 SNTAGT. There are 14 residues in the CDR3. The CDR3 spells CASSDRGYTDTQYF. DNA for the CDR3: TGTGCCAGCAGTGACCGGGGATACACAGATACGCAGTATTTT.

The chain joins TRBV27 to TRBJ2-7, with D perhaps matching TRBD1 (6 bases). This CDR3 region has 12 residues. Germline V gene data show CDR1 as MNHEY and CDR2 as SMNVEV (reference sequence). V dropped 3 bases and J dropped 6 bases, with 9 bases sitting between them. The CDR3: CASSFPRGEQYF. The CDR3 nucleotides are TGTGCCAGCAGTTTTCCCAGGGGCGAGCAGTACTTC.

The chain joins TRBV5-8 to TRBJ1-2; weak D call: TRBD1 (5 bases). Trimming removed 0 bases from V and 3 bases from J, with 9 bases in between. The CDR3 spans 14 residues. CDR1 is SGHTS, CDR2 YDEGEE, per germline. The CDR3 DNA follows: TGTGCCAGCAGCTTGGAGGGGCTTGACTATGGCTACACCTTC. It yields the protein CASSLEGLDYGYTF. Based on the CDR3 plus reference TRBV5-8 and TRBJ1-2, the full variable domain is EAGVTQSPTHLIKTRGQQATLRCSPISGHTSVYWYQQALGLGLQFLLWYDEGEERNRGNFPPRFSGRQFPNYSSELNVNALELEDSALYLCASSLEGLDYGYTFGSGTRLTVV.

This sequence joins TRBV2 and TRBJ1-4, with a weak D call TRBD1 (5 bases). This CDR3 is built from 12 residues. The germline CDR1 and CDR2 sequences are SNHLY and FYNNEI. V was shortened by 6 bases and J by 5 bases, with 7 bases between the two germline ends. DNA of the CDR3: TGTGCCAGCAGGACAGAAAATGAAAAACTGTTTTTT. Encoded protein: CASRTENEKLFF.

This clone appeared once. The genes are TRBV4-2 and TRBJ2-5, with D unclear. V was clipped by 4 bases and J by 2 bases, with 17 bases between them. The CDR3 totals 16 residues. Germline V CDR1 and CDR2: LGHNA, YNFKEQ. CDR3: CASSLRSRAIQETQYF. For the CDR3, the DNA is TGTGCCAGCAGCCTTCGGTCCCGGGCCATACAAGAGACCCAGTACTTC.

This chain uses TRBV14 with TRBJ2-5; 8 bases line up with TRBD1. CDR1 and CDR2 from the germline V gene are SGHDN and FVKESK. V dropped 3 bases and J dropped 5; count of bases not matched to a gene: 11. The CDR3 covers 16 residues. CDR3: CASSQLRGHFGETQYF. CDR3 nucleotide sequence: TGTGCCAGCAGCCAGCTCAGGGGGCACTTCGGGGAGACCCAGTACTTC.

The count of this clone is one. The chain couples TRBV6-5 to TRBJ2-5, with D possibly TRBD1 on 6 matching bases. CDR1 and CDR2 (germline): MNHEY, SVGAGI. The CDR3 sequence is 11 residues long. Deletions cut 5 bases from V and 5 bases from J, with 6 bases between. The CDR3 region has the DNA TGTGCCAGCAGTAGGGGGGAGACCCAGTACTTC. Translation: CASSRGETQYF.

This sequence joins TRBV6-6 and TRBJ2-1; D is possibly TRBD1 (6 bases). V was pared by 8 bases and J by 6 bases, with 14 bases between. Germline CDR1 is MNHNY and CDR2 is SVGAGI (reference sequence). The CDR3 is made up of 13 amino acids. The CDR3 protein is CASWTALSNEQFF. CDR3 nucleotides: TGTGCCAGCTGGACAGCTTTAAGCAATGAGCAGTTCTTC.

This clone was seen a few times. The V gene is TRBV18, the J gene TRBJ2-7; D remains unclear. The germline V gene encodes CDR1 KGHSH and CDR2 LQKENI. Trimming left V 0 bases short and J 4 bases short, with 13 bases between. The CDR3 consists of 15 residues. CDR3 sequence reads: CASSPPGLSSYEQYF. In DNA, the CDR3 is TGTGCCAGCTCACCACCCGGGCTGTCGTCGTACGAGCAGTACTTC. The full variable domain, in which reference TRBV18 and TRBJ2-7 provide the parts outside the CDR3, is NAGVMQNPRHLVRRRGQEARLRCSPMKGHSHVYWYRQLPEEGLKFMVYLQKENIIDESGMPKERFSAEFPKEGPSILRIQQVVRGDSAAYFCASSPPGLSSYEQYFGPGTRLTVT.

V usage is TRBV27 and J usage is TRBJ2-3; D is unclear. The CDR3 is made up of 15 amino acids. From germline, CDR1 is MNHEY and CDR2 SMNVEV (reference sequence). The V and J ends lost 2 bases and 0 bases respectively, with 9 bases between them. The CDR3 sequence is CASSLARTSTDTQYF. CDR3 DNA: TGTGCCAGCAGTTTAGCCCGAACTAGCACAGATACGCAGTATTTT.

V usage is TRBV5-6 and J usage is TRBJ1-3, with 7 bases lining up with TRBD1. Per the germline V gene, CDR1 is SGHDT and CDR2 is YYEEEE. The CDR3 is 15 amino acids. The ends lost 3 bases at V and 0 bases at J; junction bases unmatched: 3. For the CDR3, the DNA is TGTGCCAGCAGCTACAGGGGTCCCTCTGGAAACACCATATATTTT. Its translation: CASSYRGPSGNTIYF.

The chain employs TRBV19 and TRBJ2-2; TRBD1 is a possible D gene (6 bases). Germline values: CDR1 LNHDA, CDR2 SQIVND (reference sequence). This CDR3 is built from 17 residues. The germline V and J ends were trimmed by 0 bases and 0 bases, with 11 bases remaining between them. The CDR3: CASSIDSGTPNTGELFF. As DNA, the CDR3 is TGTGCCAGTAGTATAGATTCAGGGACACCGAACACCGGGGAGCTGTTTTTT.

The V call is TRBV12-5, the J call TRBJ1-1; D is possibly TRBD1 (5 bases). CDR1 and CDR2 (germline): LGHNT, FRNRAP. V was pared by 5 bases and J by 1 base, with 8 bases between. The CDR3 contains 13 residues. In nucleotides, the CDR3 is TGTGCTAGTGGTCTTCAGGGGAACACTGAAGCTTTCTTT. Its translation is CASGLQGNTEAFF.

A few counts support this clone. V gene TRBV11-3 combines with J gene TRBJ2-7; D gene ambiguous. The CDR3 extends over 14 amino acids. Trimming left V 1 base short and J 8 bases short, with 15 bases between. The germline CDR1 and CDR2 sequences are SGHNT and YENEEA. This CDR3 is CASSLGFGVGKQYF. The CDR3 coding sequence is TGTGCCAGCAGCTTAGGTTTCGGTGTAGGAAAGCAGTACTTC.

The rearrangement links TRBV5-5 to TRBJ2-7; TRBD1 might be the D (6 bases). CDR1 SGHKS and CDR2 YYEKEE come from the germline V gene (reference sequence). V lost 4 bases and J 2 bases, leaving 13 bases between the germline ends. CDR3 length equals 14 residues. The CDR3 loop reads CASSPTAGAYEQYF. CDR3 sequence (DNA): TGTGCCAGCAGCCCCACGGCAGGGGCCTACGAGCAGTACTTC.

The chain carries TRBV5-8 and TRBJ2-3, with D perhaps TRBD2 (5 bases). The germline V and J ends were trimmed by 4 bases and 4 bases, with 13 bases remaining between them. Germline V gene data show CDR1 as SGHTS and CDR2 as YDEGEE. There are 14 residues in the CDR3. The CDR3 region has the DNA TGTGCCAGCAGCCCCCGGGAAAGGGCAGATACGCAGTATTTT. Translating it yields CASSPRERADTQYF.

V gene TRBV6-1 combines with J gene TRBJ1-5; D is possibly TRBD1 (6 bases). The V end lost 3 bases, the J end lost 0 bases, and 21 bases lay between the germline ends. Germline V gene sequence: CDR1 MNHNS, CDR2 SASEGT. CDR3 length equals 19 residues. The CDR3 nucleotides read TGTGCCAGCAGTGAGAGGGGGGCCCTTCATAGCCATAGCAATCAGCCCCAGCATTTT. Translated: CASSERGALHSHSNQPQHF.

V usage is TRBV28 and J usage is TRBJ1-1; 7 bases match TRBD1. CDR1 MDHEN and CDR2 SYDVKM come from the germline V gene. The CDR3 is 15 residues long. Germline trimming cut 7 bases from V and 0 bases from J; bases unmatched to any gene: 8. CDR3 region: CASTWRQGMNTEAFF. For the CDR3, the DNA is TGTGCCAGCACCTGGAGACAGGGCATGAACACTGAAGCTTTCTTT. The variable domain in full, with the rest retrieved from reference TRBV28 and TRBJ1-1, is DVKVTQSSRYLVKRTGEKVFLECVQDMDHENMFWYRQDPGLGLRLIYFSYDVKMKEKGDIPEGYSVSREKKERFSLILESASTNQTSMYLCASTWRQGMNTEAFFGQGTRLTVV.

This clone appeared a few times. This chain joins TRBV28 and TRBJ2-1, with unresolved D. Germline lookup yields CDR1 MDHEN and CDR2 SYDVKM. This CDR3 contains 15 residues. Between the trimmed V and J ends, which lost 2 bases and 1 base, there was a span of 9 bases. Written as DNA, the CDR3 is TGTGCCAGCAGTTTAGTAAATCCTTCCTACAATGAGCAGTTCTTC. This codes for CASSLVNPSYNEQFF.

The chain has TRBV28 and TRBJ1-1; D gene ambiguous. This CDR3 comprises 14 residues. Germline V gene lookup returns CDR1 MDHEN and CDR2 SYDVKM. The V end was cut by 0 bases, the J end by 3 bases, with 8 bases between. The CDR3 reads CASSLWAIHTEAFF. The CDR3 coding sequence is TGTGCCAGCAGTTTATGGGCTATCCACACTGAAGCTTTCTTT.